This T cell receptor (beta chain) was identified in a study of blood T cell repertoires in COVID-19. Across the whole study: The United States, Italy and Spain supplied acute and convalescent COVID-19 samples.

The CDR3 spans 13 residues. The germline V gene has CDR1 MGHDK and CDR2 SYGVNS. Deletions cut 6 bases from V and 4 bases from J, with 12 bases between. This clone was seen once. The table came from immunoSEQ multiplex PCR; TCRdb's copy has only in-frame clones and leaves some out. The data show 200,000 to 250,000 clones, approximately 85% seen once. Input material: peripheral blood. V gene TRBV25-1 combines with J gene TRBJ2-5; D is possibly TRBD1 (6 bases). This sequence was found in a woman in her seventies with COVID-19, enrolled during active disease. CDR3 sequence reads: CASSNTGRETQYF. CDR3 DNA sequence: TGTGCCAGCAGCAACACAGGGCGAGAGACCCAGTACTTC.